This is a list of T cell receptor beta chains from one sample in a study of post-analysis software for immune sequencing data. TCRdb ran MiXCR on the PCR reads and lists one entry per CDR3 protein. The sample has hundreds of thousands of distinct CDR3 sequences, around 53% seen once. The sequencing input was blood. The source is a girl under 18 with multiple sclerosis. CDR3s include the opening cysteine and the closing phenylalanine or tryptophan. A D gene is named only where the DNA matches it firmly. For some rows the clone size is stated as once, few or many, or as a class when expanded; others skip it.

.	.	TRBV12-3/TRBV12-4	TRBJ2-7	TGTGCCAGCAGTTTAACCCCCCGGCGGAACCTCTCCTACGAGCAGTACTTC	CASSLTPRRNLSYEQYF
TRBD2	.	TRBV5-1	TRBJ2-7	TGCGCCAGCAGCACGCGGGGGGACTCCTACGAGCAGTACTTC	CASSTRGDSYEQYF
TRBD2	.	TRBV7-3	TRBJ2-1	TGTGCCAGCAGCTTAACTAGCGGGGTAATCAATGAGCAGTTCTTC	CASSLTSGVINEQFF
TRBD2	.	TRBV20-1	TRBJ2-5	TGCAGTGCTAGACCGGGACTAGCGGTAACCAGCTATGAGCAGTACTTC	CSARPGLAVTSYEQYF
.	.	TRBV3-1	TRBJ2-6	TGTGCCACTACCCAGGGGTCCAACGTCCTGACTTTC	CATTQGSNVLTF
.	.	TRBV20-1	TRBJ2-1	TGCAGTGCTTCCGTGGGACTTGGGTACAATGAGCAGTTCTTC	CSASVGLGYNEQFF
.	.	TRBV27	TRBJ2-5	TGTGCCAGCAGTTTTCGGGGGCCCTTCCAAGAGACCCAGTACTTC	CASSFRGPFQETQYF
.	.	TRBV7-6	TRBJ1-6	TGTGCCAGCAGCCTCCTATATAATTCACCCCTCCACTTT	CASSLLYNSPLHF
.	.	TRBV18	TRBJ2-5	TGTGCCAGCTCACCACCGCCCTTAAGGACAGTCCAAGAGACCCAGTACTTC	CASSPPPLRTVQETQYF
.	.	TRBV20-1	TRBJ1-2	TGCAGTGCTAGATCCCCCGGTGGACTCTATGGCTACACCTTC	CSARSPGGLYGYTF
TRBD1	.	TRBV3-1	TRBJ1-1	TGTGCCAGCAGTATTGACAGGGCGTCCACTGAAGCTTTCTTT	CASSIDRASTEAFF
.	.	TRBV6-6	TRBJ1-2	TGTGCCAGCAGTTACGGAACAGGGTATAACTATGGCTACACCTTC	CASSYGTGYNYGYTF
.	once	TRBV29-1	TRBJ1-2	TGCAGCGTTCGACAGGCGCACTATGGCTACACCTTC	CSVRQAHYGYTF
.	.	TRBV7-3	TRBJ1-2	TGTGCCAGCAGCTTCGGACAAGCATATGGCTACACCTTC	CASSFGQAYGYTF
TRBD2	.	TRBV12-3/TRBV12-4	TRBJ2-3	TGTGCCAGCAGGCCGACTAGCCCAGATACGCAGTATTTT	CASRPTSPDTQYF
.	.	TRBV11-1	TRBJ1-4	TGTGCCAGCAGCCCAGGACCGGCGGAAAAACTGTTTTTT	CASSPGPAEKLFF
.	few	TRBV20-1	TRBJ2-7	TGCAGTGCCGCGACTCTAACCGGCTCCTACGAGCAGTACTTC	CSAATLTGSYEQYF
.	few	TRBV20-1	TRBJ2-5	TGCAGTGCTAGAGTGGGCGGTTCCTGGGAGACCCAGTACTTC	CSARVGGSWETQYF
TRBD1	.	TRBV29-1	TRBJ2-7	TGCAACAGCCCCAACATACTTGTCTTGGGACAGGGGAGTCCCCGCCCTGGCGAGCAGTACTTC	CNSPNILVLGQGSPRPGEQYF
TRBD1	few	TRBV19	TRBJ1-5	TGTGCCAGTAGATCGGGACAGCTCAATCAGCCCCAGCATTTT	CASRSGQLNQPQHF
TRBD1	once	TRBV20-1	TRBJ2-7	TGCAGTGCTATTCCCGGGACAGGGGGATACGAGCAGTACTTC	CSAIPGTGGYEQYF
.	few	TRBV21-1	TRBJ2-7	TGTGCCAGCAGCAAAGCGCTTTGCCGGGAGGGCTACGAGCAGTACTTC	CASSKALCREGYEQYF
.	few	TRBV29-1	TRBJ2-1	TGCAGCGTTGGTCGACCGTACAATGAGCAGTTCTTC	CSVGRPYNEQFF
TRBD1	few	TRBV29-1	TRBJ2-5	TGCAGCGTTGAAGAAGAGCCAGGGGGCCGCAAGACCCAGTACTTC	CSVEEEPGGRKTQYF
.	once	TRBV11-2	TRBJ2-5	TGTGCCAGCAGCCCTAATCGAGTTTTAAAGGGAGAGACCCAGTACTTC	CASSPNRVLKGETQYF
.	few	TRBV5-1	TRBJ2-7	TGCGCCGGCCGTTCGCAGGGAGGAAACTACGAGCAGTACTTC	CAGRSQGGNYEQYF
.	once	TRBV20-1	TRBJ2-1	TGCAGTGCTAGAGCCCTTCTCGGCGGGGATCCAAACTTCAGCTCCTACAATGAGCAGTTCTTC	CSARALLGGDPNFSSYNEQFF
.	.	TRBV6-2/TRBV6-3	TRBJ2-6	TGTGCCAGCAGTTACTCGAGAGAATCAGGGGCCAACGTCCTGACTTTC	CASSYSRESGANVLTF
TRBD1	.	TRBV12-3/TRBV12-4	TRBJ2-7	TGTGCCAGCAGGAAGGGACAGGGACGCTACGAGCAGTACTTC	CASRKGQGRYEQYF
.	.	TRBV6-1	TRBJ1-5	TGTGCCAGCAGCCCCACCTACATGGGGAATCAGCCCCAGCATTTT	CASSPTYMGNQPQHF
.	few	TRBV10-2	TRBJ1-2	TGCGCCAGCTCCTCCGAGACGGCGACCCATGGCTACACCTTC	CASSSETATHGYTF
TRBD2	.	TRBV7-3	TRBJ2-7	TGTGCCAGCAGCTTAACGGCCACTAGCGGGAGGAACGAGCAGTACTTC	CASSLTATSGRNEQYF